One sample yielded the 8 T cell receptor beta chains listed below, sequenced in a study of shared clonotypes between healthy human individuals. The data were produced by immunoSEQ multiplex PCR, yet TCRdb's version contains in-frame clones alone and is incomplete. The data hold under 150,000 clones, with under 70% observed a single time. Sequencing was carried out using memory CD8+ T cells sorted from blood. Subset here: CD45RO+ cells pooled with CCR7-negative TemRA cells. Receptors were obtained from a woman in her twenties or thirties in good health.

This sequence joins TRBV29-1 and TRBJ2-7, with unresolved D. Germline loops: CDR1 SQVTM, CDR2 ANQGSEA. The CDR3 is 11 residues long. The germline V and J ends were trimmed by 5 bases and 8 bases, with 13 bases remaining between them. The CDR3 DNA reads TGCAGCGTTCTAATAGAAGGCCAGCAGTACTTC. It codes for CSVLIEGQQYF.

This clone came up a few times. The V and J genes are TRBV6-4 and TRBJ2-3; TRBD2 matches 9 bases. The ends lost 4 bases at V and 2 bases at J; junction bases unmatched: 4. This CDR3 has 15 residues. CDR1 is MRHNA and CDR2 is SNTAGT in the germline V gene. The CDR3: CASSVLAGATDTQYF. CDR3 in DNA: TGTGCCAGCAGTGTCTTAGCGGGAGCCACAGATACGCAGTATTTT.

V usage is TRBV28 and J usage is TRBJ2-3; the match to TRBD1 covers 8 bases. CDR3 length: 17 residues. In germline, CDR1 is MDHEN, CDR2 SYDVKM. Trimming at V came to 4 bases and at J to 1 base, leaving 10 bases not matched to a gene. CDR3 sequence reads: CASSSDRGRSGTDTQYF. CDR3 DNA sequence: TGTGCCAGCAGTTCAGACAGGGGAAGAAGTGGCACAGATACGCAGTATTTT.

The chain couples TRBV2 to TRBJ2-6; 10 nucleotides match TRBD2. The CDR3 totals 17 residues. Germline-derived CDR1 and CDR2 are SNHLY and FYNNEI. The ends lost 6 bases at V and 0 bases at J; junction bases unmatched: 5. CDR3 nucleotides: TGTGCCAGCAGCGCACTAGCGGGGAGCTCTGGGGCCAACGTCCTGACTTTC. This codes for CASSALAGSSGANVLTF.

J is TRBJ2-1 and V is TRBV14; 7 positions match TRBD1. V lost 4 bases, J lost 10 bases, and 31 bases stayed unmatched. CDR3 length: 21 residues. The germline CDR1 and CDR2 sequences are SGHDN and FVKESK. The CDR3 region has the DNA TGTGCCAGCAGCCGACACTCCGGGACAGTGTCAAATTCCCCCTCATCACGGGAGCAGTTCTTC. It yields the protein CASSRHSGTVSNSPSSREQFF.

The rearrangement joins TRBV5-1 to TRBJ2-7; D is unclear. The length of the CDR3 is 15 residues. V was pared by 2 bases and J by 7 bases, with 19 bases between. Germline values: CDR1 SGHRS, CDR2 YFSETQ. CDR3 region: CASSLPETHLLEQYF. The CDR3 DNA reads TGCGCCAGCAGCTTACCCGAGACTCACCTACTGGAGCAGTACTTC.

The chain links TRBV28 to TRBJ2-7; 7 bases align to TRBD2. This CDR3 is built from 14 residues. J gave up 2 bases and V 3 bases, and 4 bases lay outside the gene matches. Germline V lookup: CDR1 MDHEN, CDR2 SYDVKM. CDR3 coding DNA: TGTGCCAGCAGTTTTTTAGGACTAGCCTACGAGCAGTACTTC. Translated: CASSFLGLAYEQYF. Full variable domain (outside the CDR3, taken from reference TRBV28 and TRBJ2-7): DVKVTQSSRYLVKRTGEKVFLECVQDMDHENMFWYRQDPGLGLRLIYFSYDVKMKEKGDIPEGYSVSREKKERFSLILESASTNQTSMYLCASSFLGLAYEQYFGPGTRLTVT.

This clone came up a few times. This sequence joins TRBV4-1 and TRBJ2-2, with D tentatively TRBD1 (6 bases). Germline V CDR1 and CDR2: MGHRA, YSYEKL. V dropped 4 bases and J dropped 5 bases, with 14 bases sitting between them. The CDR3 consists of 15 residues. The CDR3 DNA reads TGCGCCAGCAGCCCAGACAGGATAAGGACCGGGGAGCTGTTTTTT. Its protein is CASSPDRIRTGELFF.